The sequence of this TCR beta chain was determined in a study of circulating and synovial CD4+ cells in juvenile arthritis. Study-wide points: Diversity here was lower than in bulk blood CD4 cells.

Details on this clone: Its antigen is unidentified.

The repertoire was sequenced with immunoSEQ multiplex PCR; TCRdb's copy has only in-frame clones and lacks some. The table includes 30,000 to 40,000 clones, around 96% detected once. Germline CDR1 LGHNA, CDR2 YSLEER. The CDR3 totals 15 residues. V lost 0 bases and J 3 bases, leaving 11 bases between the germline ends. The sample taken for sequencing was CD4+ T cells from blood. This sequence was found in a human donor with juvenile idiopathic arthritis. The V gene is TRBV4-3, the J gene TRBJ1-2, with D tentatively TRBD1 (6 bases). CDR3 nucleotides: TGCGCCAGCAGCCAAGAGATTGACAGGTACTATGGCTACACCTTC. It specifies CASSQEIDRYYGYTF.